One sample yielded the 6 T cell receptor beta chains listed below, sequenced in a study of CD8 T cells in ankylosing spondylitis. A single record per CDR3 protein comes from TCRdb applying MiXCR to the 5' RACE reads. The data show 150,000 to 200,000 distinct CDR3 sequences, around 13% seen once. The specimen was blood, either unsorted or a sorted T cell fraction (not recorded which). All receptors come from a female donor with ankylosing spondylitis or in good health (not recorded which).

Remarks on this clonotype: A much larger clone is a single base away; this may be a read error. The chain carries TRBV7-2 and TRBJ2-1; 9 bases agree with TRBD2. V shed 7 bases and J 6 bases; nucleotides not matched to a gene: 13. Germline V gene lookup returns CDR1 SGHTA and CDR2 FQGNSA. This CDR3 has 16 amino acids. The CDR3 coding sequence is TGTGCCAGCACCTCGATGATAGCGGGAGTGTTCAATGAGCAGTTCTTC. Protein: CASTSMIAGVFNEQFF.

The chain joins TRBV7-8 to TRBJ2-2; D possibly corresponds to TRBD1 (6 bases). Trimming shortened V by 3 bases and J by 3 bases, and 8 bases separated the two germline ends. CDR3 length: 14 residues. The germline gives CDR1 SGHVS, CDR2 FQNEAQ. CDR3 region: CASSFNRDTGELFF. CDR3 DNA: TGTGCCAGCAGCTTTAACAGGGACACCGGGGAGCTGTTTTTT.

The table lists this clonotype with a few counts. The genes are TRBV7-2 and TRBJ2-5; the match to TRBD1 covers 9 bases. The germline V gene has CDR1 SGHTA and CDR2 FQGNSA. The CDR3 totals 15 residues. After removal of 2 bases from V and 4 bases from J, the junction contained 5 bases not matched to a gene. The CDR3 loop reads CASSLRQGVRETQYF. In DNA, the CDR3 is TGTGCCAGCAGCTTACGACAGGGGGTCAGAGAGACCCAGTACTTC.

This clonotype was recorded many times. The chain employs TRBV19 and TRBJ1-5; D might be TRBD1 (5 bases). Germline CDR1 is LNHDA and CDR2 is SQIVND (reference sequence). Between the trimmed V and J ends, which lost 10 bases and 0 bases, there was a span of 19 bases. There are 16 residues in the CDR3. The CDR3 sequence is CATQRVRGRSNQPQHF. CDR3 bases: TGTGCCACCCAAAGAGTAAGGGGCCGTAGCAATCAGCCCCAGCATTTT.

This clonotype was observed many times. The chain links TRBV29-1 to TRBJ1-1; the D gene is possibly TRBD1 (6 bases). The CDR3 covers 15 residues. Germline CDR1 SQVTM, CDR2 ANQGSEA. V was trimmed by 0 bases and J by 0 bases, leaving 11 bases between them. CDR3 sequence: CSVEDFRGMNTEAFF. For the CDR3, the DNA is TGCAGCGTTGAAGATTTCAGGGGCATGAACACTGAAGCTTTCTTT.

At least ten counts were recorded for this clonotype. This chain joins TRBV19 and TRBJ2-2; D not certain. Trimming took off 8 bases at V and 1 base at J, with 5 bases between the two ends. This CDR3 contains 12 residues. The V gene's germline CDR1 is LNHDA and CDR2 SQIVND (reference sequence). CDR3 loop: CASLGNTGELFF. CDR3 DNA sequence: TGTGCCAGTCTCGGGAACACCGGGGAGCTGTTTTTT.